This T cell receptor beta chain appears in the sequencing data of a study of T cell responses to AZD1222 COVID-19 vaccine. The ends were cut back, 5 bases at V and 2 bases at J, with 13 bases in the middle. This CDR3 comprises 15 residues. The germline V gene encodes CDR1 LNHDA and CDR2 SQIVND (reference sequence). Sequencing used immunoSEQ multiplex PCR; TCRdb keeps in-frame clones, though not all of them. This table has under 200,000 clones, about nine tenths appearing once. The specimen comprised peripheral blood, sampled on day 0 of AZD1222 vaccination. This clonotype was sampled from an adult in good health. This chain links TRBV19 with TRBJ2-1; D remains unclear. The CDR3 is CASSRSMMTYNEQFF. The CDR3 DNA is TGTGCCAGTAGTCGAAGCATGATGACCTACAATGAGCAGTTCTTC.